This T cell receptor beta chain derives from a study of cytotoxic CD8 clonotypes in ibrutinib-treated CLL. Broader study findings: Clonality showed a rise at ibrutinib response that reversed toward baseline at progression. Baseline clonality was higher than in age-matched healthy donors and moved in step with circulating CD8+ T-cell counts. The times at which samples were taken varied between sustained-remission and progressing patients.

Here immunoSEQ multiplex PCR was the method, and the copy in TCRdb shows in-frame clones only, minus some. The sample carries about 300,000 clones, less than 85% recorded once. Library input was approximately 2.1 micrograms of DNA from cryopreserved PBMCs. This clone was seen a single time. What it binds is unknown. Germline assignment: CDR1 SEHNR and CDR2 FQNEAQ (reference sequence). There are 12 residues in the CDR3. Trimming stripped 4 bases from V and 7 bases from J, with 10 bases between. The TCR comes from a human donor with chronic lymphocytic leukemia. The sample consisted of PBMCs, taken at disease progression, from a patient treated with ibrutinib. The chain links TRBV7-9 to TRBJ1-2; no firm D call. The CDR3 here is CASSSNWSGYTF. CDR3 in DNA: TGTGCCAGCAGCTCGAATTGGTCTGGCTACACCTTC.